Listed below are T cell receptor beta chains from one sample, sequenced in a study of blood T cells in healthy people across ages. TCRdb reprocessed the 5' RACE reads via MiXCR and lists one record per CDR3 protein. There are some 930,000 distinct CDR3 sequences in the sample; about 28% occur only once, and about 10% lies in the top ten. The same specimen was also included in a second study, on T cells of mothers and their children.

Input material: blood. The receptors originated from a woman aged 40-49 years in good health. Both conserved end residues are part of each CDR3. A D gene is named only where the DNA matches it firmly. Clone size, where shown, is once, few, many, or a class for clones that have expanded.

>TRBJ1-2|TRBV9|16|few|TRBD1
TGTGCCAGCAGCGTTGGACAGGGGATCGTAAGCGATGGCTACACCTTC
CASSVGQGIVSDGYTF
>TRBJ2-5|TRBV28|16|-|-
TGTGCCAGCAGTACCCGGATATTGGGGACTGGGGAGACCCAGTACTTC
CASSTRILGTGETQYF
>TRBJ1-5|TRBV7-9|12|once|TRBD1
TGTGCCAGCAGCTCCGCCGACAGGGCCCAGCATTTT
CASSSADRAQHF
>TRBJ2-2|TRBV27|14|many|TRBD1
TGTGCCAGCAGTTGGACAGGGGAGGCCGGGGAGCTGTTTTTT
CASSWTGEAGELFF
>TRBJ1-2|TRBV12-3/TRBV12-4|14|-|-
TGTGCCAGCTCAATAAAGGGGTTCGACTATGGCTACACCTTC
CASSIKGFDYGYTF
>TRBJ2-1|TRBV12-3/TRBV12-4|16|few|TRBD1
TGTGCCAGCAGTCTGCACACCGGGACAGATTACAATGAGCAGTTCTTC
CASSLHTGTDYNEQFF
>TRBJ1-6|TRBV7-2|14|few|-
TGTGCCAGCACCCGGGGGCGGAATAATTCACCCCTCCACTTT
CASTRGRNNSPLHF
>TRBJ2-1|TRBV7-2|14|-|TRBD2
TGTGCCAGCAGCTTAGCGGGGGGGGGTGCTAAGCAGTTCTTC
CASSLAGGGAKQFF
>TRBJ2-1|TRBV28|14|-|TRBD2
TGTGCCAGCAGCACACCAAAGGGAGGGAATGAGCAGTTCTTC
CASSTPKGGNEQFF
>TRBJ2-1|TRBV12-3/TRBV12-4|14|few|-
TGTGCCAGCAGGCTCGAACAGCCCGTCAATGAGCAGTTCTTC
CASRLEQPVNEQFF
>TRBJ2-3|TRBV10-3|18|-|-
TGTGCCATCATTATTGGGATTTACATCCAGGCTAGCACAGATACGCAGTATTTT
CAIIIGIYIQASTDTQYF
>TRBJ1-2|TRBV7-2|16|-|TRBD1
TGTGCCAGCAGCTTATATGGGACAGGGGGGGACTATGGCTACACCTTC
CASSLYGTGGDYGYTF
>TRBJ2-1|TRBV6-5|15|-|-
TGTGCCAGCAGTCCCAGGGATCTCTCCTACAATGAGCAGTTCTTC
CASSPRDLSYNEQFF
>TRBJ2-4|TRBV20-1|17|-|TRBD2
TGCAGTGCTAGAGATGCCCCCTTAAGCGGGGGGGCTGACATTCAGTACTTC
CSARDAPLSGGADIQYF
>TRBJ2-4|TRBV4-3|15|many|-
TGCGCCAGCAGCCAAGATCGTCGTGGACTAAACATTCAGTACTTC
CASSQDRRGLNIQYF
>TRBJ2-1|TRBV27|15|many|TRBD1
TGTGCCATCCGTTCCCAGGGGGCCAACTACAATGAGCAGTTCTTC
CAIRSQGANYNEQFF
>TRBJ1-4|TRBV10-3|14|few|-
TGTGCCATCAGTGATCCGGGGGTTAATGAAAAACTGTTTTTT
CAISDPGVNEKLFF
>TRBJ1-2|TRBV12-3/TRBV12-4|16|many|TRBD1
TGTGCCAGCAGTTTAACGGGACAGGGAGTTAACTATGGCTACACCTTC
CASSLTGQGVNYGYTF